Presented here are 29 T cell receptor beta chains from one specimen sequenced in a study of cytomegalovirus exposure and HLA in healthy donors. Both 60 Vbeta primers and 13 Jbeta primers went into the PCR. Here immunoSEQ multiplex PCR was the method, and the copy in TCRdb shows in-frame clones only, minus some. The data contain 250,000 or so clones, over 75% of them singletons. Material: PBMCs. The receptors stem from a human donor in good health.

V is TRBV11-2 and J is TRBJ1-4; 9 bases are shared with TRBD1. V dropped 5 bases and J dropped 4; count of bases not matched to a gene: 8. This CDR3 comprises 16 residues. Germline lookup yields CDR1 SGHAT and CDR2 FQNNGV. The CDR3 DNA sequence: TGTGCCAGCAGCCCACGGACAGGGGATCGTAATGAAAAACTGTTTTTT. Encoded protein: CASSPRTGDRNEKLFF.

The rearrangement links TRBV10-3 to TRBJ1-1; the D gene is possibly TRBD1 (5 bases). V lost 10 bases and J lost 2, with 14 bases in between. This CDR3 spans 13 amino acids. CDR1 is ENHRY and CDR2 is SYGVKD in the germline V gene. The CDR3 loop is CATVDNINTEAFF. DNA for the CDR3: TGTGCCACCGTGGACAACATTAACACTGAAGCTTTCTTT.

V usage is TRBV29-1 and J usage is TRBJ1-1; the match to TRBD1 covers 8 bases. Germline V gene sequence: CDR1 SQVTM, CDR2 ANQGSEA. There are 14 residues in the CDR3. V lost 1 base, J lost 10 bases, and 11 bases stayed unmatched. CDR3 amino acids: CSVEVTPGQGGAFF. CDR3 DNA sequence: TGCAGCGTTGAAGTAACCCCCGGACAGGGAGGAGCTTTCTTT. Full variable domain (remainder filled in from reference TRBV29-1 and TRBJ1-1): SAVISQKPSRDICQRGTSLTIQCQVDSQVTMMFWYRQQPGQSLTLIATANQGSEATYESGFVIDKFPISRPNLTFSTLTVSNMSPEDSSIYLCSVEVTPGQGGAFFGQGTRLTVV.

In DNA, the CDR3 is TGTGCCAGCAGCCAGCGGACTAGCGGGAGTCCAGATACGCAGTATTTT. Translating it yields CASSQRTSGSPDTQYF. V is TRBV4-2 and J is TRBJ2-3, with 13 bases matching TRBD2. CDR1 is LGHNA, CDR2 YNFKEQ, per germline. The CDR3 contains 16 residues. V lost 3 bases and J lost 4; bases outside the gene matches: 4.

Only one count was recorded for this clone. This rearrangement joins TRBV28 to TRBJ2-3; perhaps TRBD1 as D (6 bases). The CDR3 runs to 14 residues. The germline V gene encodes CDR1 MDHEN and CDR2 SYDVKM. V was trimmed by 2 bases and J by 6 bases, leaving 12 bases between them. In nucleotides, the CDR3 is TGTGCCAGCAGTTTAAGTTCAGGGGTGGATACGCAGTATTTT. It specifies CASSLSSGVDTQYF.

The chain employs TRBV10-2 and TRBJ2-2, with 7 positions matching TRBD2. J gave up 7 bases and V 6 bases, and 8 bases lay outside the gene matches. The CDR3 length is 14 residues. Germline CDR1 WSHSY, CDR2 SAAADI. The CDR3 spells CASRSGNPGGELFF. DNA for the CDR3: TGCGCCAGCAGGAGCGGGAACCCCGGCGGGGAGCTGTTTTTT.

V is TRBV29-1 and J is TRBJ2-3, with D hard to call. Germline V CDR1 and CDR2: SQVTM, ANQGSEA. Deletions cut 7 bases from V and 0 bases from J, with 8 bases between. The CDR3 is made up of 12 amino acids. The CDR3 sequence: CSAGRSTDTQYF. Written as DNA, the CDR3 is TGCAGCGCTGGCCGAAGCACAGATACGCAGTATTTT.

The CDR3 is CASSQKIRGNYEQYF. CDR3 bases: TGTGCCAGCAGCCAGAAGATACGGGGGAACTACGAGCAGTACTTC. J is TRBJ2-7 and V is TRBV25-1, with a possible D match to TRBD2 (6 bases). The V gene's germline CDR1 is MGHDK and CDR2 SYGVNS. This CDR3 contains 15 residues. V lost 6 bases to trimming and J lost 3 bases, with 18 bases between them.

The chain recombines TRBV25-1 with TRBJ1-5; D gene uncertain. In germline, CDR1 is MGHDK, CDR2 SYGVNS. The V end was cut by 1 base, the J end by 0 bases, with 7 bases between. The CDR3 contains 15 residues. The CDR3 sequence: CASSESGYSNQPQHF. CDR3 in DNA: TGTGCCAGCAGTGAATCCGGGTATAGCAATCAGCCCCAGCATTTT.

This clone was detected only a few times. V and J are TRBV18 and TRBJ2-7; D unclear. Per germline, CDR1 KGHSH and CDR2 LQKENI. The V gene lost 0 bases and the J gene lost 1 base, with 10 bases spanning the gap. CDR3 length: 15 residues. The CDR3: CASSPPGVLSYEQYF. For the CDR3, the DNA is TGTGCCAGCTCACCACCGGGCGTCCTATCCTACGAGCAGTACTTC.

The rearrangement joins TRBV28 to TRBJ1-4; 7 nucleotides match TRBD1. Germline V CDR1 and CDR2: MDHEN, SYDVKM. Germline trimming cut 5 bases from V and 13 bases from J; bases unmatched to any gene: 10. The CDR3 totals 13 residues. For the CDR3, the DNA is TGTGCCAGCAGTCAAATACAGGGGTTCATACTGTTTTTT. As protein: CASSQIQGFILFF.

This chain links TRBV4-2 with TRBJ2-1, with unresolved D. Germline CDR1 LGHNA, CDR2 YNFKEQ. V was shortened by 1 base and J by 8 bases, with 9 bases between the two germline ends. The CDR3 has 13 amino acids. The CDR3: CASSQAPSDEQFF. As DNA, the CDR3 is TGTGCCAGCAGCCAAGCCCCCAGTGATGAGCAGTTCTTC.

This clone was picked up a small number of times. The chain links TRBV5-1 to TRBJ2-2; 9 nucleotides match TRBD2. CDR3 size: 16 residues. Trimming cost V 0 bases and J 5 bases; bases outside gene matches: 5. The germline V gene has CDR1 SGHRS and CDR2 YFSETQ. CDR3 nucleotides: TGCGCCAGCAGCTTGGCCCTAGCGGGACGTACCGGGGAGCTGTTTTTT. It translates to CASSLALAGRTGELFF. The full variable domain, rest sourced from reference TRBV5-1 and TRBJ2-2, is KAGVTQTPRYLIKTRGQQVTLSCSPISGHRSVSWYQQTPGQGLQFLFEYFSETQRNKGNFPGRFSGRQFSNSRSEMNVSTLELGDSALYLCASSLALAGRTGELFFGEGSRLTVL.

The chain has TRBV4-1 and TRBJ2-1; 11 bases are a match to TRBD1. Germline V lookup: CDR1 MGHRA, CDR2 YSYEKL. The CDR3 contains 17 residues. Trimming took 4 bases from V and 2 from J; bases not matched to a gene: 7. The CDR3 sequence is CASSREGTGGAYNEQFF. In DNA form, the CDR3 reads TGCGCCAGCAGCCGGGAGGGGACAGGGGGGGCCTACAATGAGCAGTTCTTC.

The chain links TRBV2 to TRBJ2-2; TRBD2 matches at 11 bases. This CDR3 is 17 amino acids long. Germline loops: CDR1 SNHLY, CDR2 FYNNEI. V lost 4 bases and J lost 4; bases outside the gene matches: 8. The CDR3 DNA reads as TGTGCCAGCAGTGTTGATAGCGGGAGGGCCGGCACCGGGGAGCTGTTTTTT. Protein: CASSVDSGRAGTGELFF. Full variable domain (outside the CDR3, taken from reference TRBV2 and TRBJ2-2): EPEVTQTPSHQVTQMGQEVILRCVPISNHLYFYWYRQILGQKVEFLVSFYNNEISEKSEIFDDQFSVERPDGSNFTLKIRSTKLEDSAMYFCASSVDSGRAGTGELFFGEGSRLTVL.

This clone was detected only a few times. The J gene is TRBJ1-6, the V gene TRBV11-2; D unresolved. Germline V gene sequence: CDR1 SGHAT, CDR2 FQNNGV. The CDR3 runs to 14 residues. V was cut by 0 bases and J by 9 bases, with 9 bases left in between. In DNA, the CDR3 is TGTGCCAGCAGCTTAGACGGGAGTGGTTCACCCCTCCACTTT. It translates to CASSLDGSGSPLHF.

The chain links TRBV19 to TRBJ1-1; TRBD1 matches at 9 bases. Trimming took 4 bases from V and 0 from J; bases not matched to a gene: 9. The CDR3 loop spans 17 amino acids. The germline gives CDR1 LNHDA, CDR2 SQIVND (reference sequence). The CDR3 nucleotides read TGTGCCAGTAGTACCCCGGGACAGGGAATGATGAACACTGAAGCTTTCTTT. It encodes CASSTPGQGMMNTEAFF.

The chain employs TRBV10-3 and TRBJ1-2; D remains ambiguous. The germline V gene has CDR1 ENHRY and CDR2 SYGVKD. V was pared by 10 bases and J by 4 bases, with 13 bases between. CDR3 length: 12 amino acids. The CDR3 is CATSANPYGYTF. The CDR3 coding sequence is TGTGCCACTTCAGCGAACCCCTATGGCTACACCTTC.

The chain carries TRBV4-1 and TRBJ1-1; D is perhaps TRBD1 (6 bases). Looked up from germline, CDR1 is MGHRA and CDR2 is YSYEKL. This CDR3 region has 14 residues. With 4 bases removed from V and 1 base from J, the gap between germline ends came to 10 bases. The CDR3 here is CASSRRTENTEAFF. CDR3 nucleotides: TGCGCCAGCAGCCGACGGACAGAGAACACTGAAGCTTTCTTT.

The V gene is TRBV30, the J gene TRBJ2-1, with 9 bases fitting TRBD2. CDR3 length equals 14 residues. V shed 1 base and J 8 bases; nucleotides not matched to a gene: 6. Germline CDR1 is GTSNPN and CDR2 is SVGIG (reference sequence). Written as DNA, the CDR3 is TGTGCCTGGAGTGATCTAGCGGGAAGTGATGAGCAGTTCTTC. Translation: CAWSDLAGSDEQFF.

The rearrangement links TRBV23-1 to TRBJ2-4; a possible D gene is TRBD2 (6 bases). TRBV23-1 has ORF status, its function being uncertain. The CDR3 has 15 residues. With 0 bases removed from V and 1 base from J, the gap between germline ends came to 7 bases. The CDR3: CASSQSGGAKNIQYF. Here the CDR3 DNA reads TGCGCCAGCAGTCAATCCGGAGGGGCCAAAAACATTCAGTACTTC.

The CDR3 spells CASSQRDSGDTQYF. The CDR3 DNA reads as TGTGCCAGCAGCCAAAGGGACTCAGGGGATACGCAGTATTTT. The chain combines TRBV4-2 with TRBJ2-3; possibly TRBD2 for D (6 bases). Trimming stripped 2 bases from V and 6 bases from J, with 12 bases between. Germline lookup yields CDR1 LGHNA and CDR2 YNFKEQ. The CDR3 covers 14 residues.

CDR3 loop: CASSFLRDTTLYEQYF. CDR3 nucleotide sequence: TGTGCCAGCAGCTTCCTTCGGGACACCACCCTATACGAGCAGTACTTC. This chain uses TRBV11-2 with TRBJ2-7; TRBD1 might be the D (6 bases). Germline-derived CDR1 and CDR2 are SGHAT and FQNNGV. CDR3 length: 16 amino acids. V was shortened by 3 bases and J by 4 bases, with 19 bases between the two germline ends.

In the case of this clone: The sample holds other DNA sequences that translate to the same CDR3. The chain links TRBV7-9 to TRBJ2-2; TRBD2 matches 9 bases. The V gene end was trimmed by 6 bases and the J gene end by 0 bases; junction bases not matched to a gene: 8. Germline CDR1 and CDR2: SEHNR and FQNEAQ (reference sequence). The CDR3 totals 17 residues. Here the CDR3 reads CASSLGLAGANTGELFF. CDR3 sequence (DNA): TGTGCCAGCAGTCTGGGGTTAGCGGGGGCGAACACCGGGGAGCTGTTTTTT.

This clone occurred a few times. The chain couples TRBV9 to TRBJ2-5; 8 nucleotides line up with TRBD2. The CDR3 covers 15 residues. The trim removed 3 bases at V and 5 bases at J, leaving 9 bases unmatched. From germline, CDR1 is SGDLS and CDR2 YYNGEE. The CDR3 protein is CASSDGGGLLETQYF. DNA for the CDR3: TGTGCCAGCAGCGACGGGGGGGGACTCTTGGAGACCCAGTACTTC.

The chain's CDR3 is CALMEGQETQYF. CDR3 nucleotides: TGCGCCCTCATGGAGGGGCAAGAGACCCAGTACTTC. The chain carries TRBV4-3 and TRBJ2-5; perhaps TRBD2 as D (6 bases). Looked up from germline, CDR1 is LGHNA and CDR2 is YSLEER. Trimming stripped 11 bases from V and 2 bases from J, with 12 bases between. This CDR3 comprises 12 residues.

V usage is TRBV11-2 and J usage is TRBJ1-2; TRBD1 agrees at 8 bases. Trimming cost V 2 bases and J 3 bases; bases outside gene matches: 5. The germline gives CDR1 SGHAT, CDR2 FQNNGV. The CDR3 has 15 residues. CDR3 coding DNA: TGTGCCAGCAGCTTAATGCAGGGGGCTGACTATGGCTACACCTTC. This encodes CASSLMQGADYGYTF.

The V and J genes are TRBV5-1 and TRBJ2-5; maybe TRBD2 (5 bases). The germline V gene encodes CDR1 SGHRS and CDR2 YFSETQ. The germline V and J ends were trimmed by 1 base and 3 bases, with 13 bases remaining between them. The CDR3 runs to 15 residues. The CDR3 loop is CASSLFVGAEETQYF. The CDR3 coding sequence is TGCGCCAGCAGCTTGTTCGTGGGAGCGGAAGAGACCCAGTACTTC. The full variable domain, rest sourced from reference TRBV5-1 and TRBJ2-5, is KAGVTQTPRYLIKTRGQQVTLSCSPISGHRSVSWYQQTPGQGLQFLFEYFSETQRNKGNFPGRFSGRQFSNSRSEMNVSTLELGDSALYLCASSLFVGAEETQYFGPGTRLLVL.

The gene calls are TRBV5-6 and TRBJ1-1, with 7 bases fitting TRBD1. Germline-derived CDR1 and CDR2 are SGHDT and YYEEEE. This CDR3 region has 15 residues. J gave up 7 bases and V 4 bases, and 13 bases lay outside the gene matches. The DNA of the CDR3 is TGTGCCAGCAGCCCCCGACCGGCAGGGGGGCATGAAGCTTTCTTT. Translation gives CASSPRPAGGHEAFF.